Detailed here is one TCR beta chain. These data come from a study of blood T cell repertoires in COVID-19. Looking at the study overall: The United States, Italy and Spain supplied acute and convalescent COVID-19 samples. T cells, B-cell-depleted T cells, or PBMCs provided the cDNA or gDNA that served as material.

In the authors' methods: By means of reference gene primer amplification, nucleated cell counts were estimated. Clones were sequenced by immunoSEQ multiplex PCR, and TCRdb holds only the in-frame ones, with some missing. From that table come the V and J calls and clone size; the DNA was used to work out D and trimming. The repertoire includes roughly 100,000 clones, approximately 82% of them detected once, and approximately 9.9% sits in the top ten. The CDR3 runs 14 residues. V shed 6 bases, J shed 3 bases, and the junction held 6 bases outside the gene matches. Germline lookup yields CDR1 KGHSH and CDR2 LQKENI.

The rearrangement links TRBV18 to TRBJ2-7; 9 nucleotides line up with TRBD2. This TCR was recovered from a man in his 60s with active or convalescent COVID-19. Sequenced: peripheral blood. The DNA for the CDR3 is TGTGCCAGCTCGCGGGAGGGAGGTGGCTACGAGCAGTACTTC. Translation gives CASSREGGGYEQYF.